A selection of T cell receptor beta chains follows, all from one sample in a study of OX40 agonist ivuxolimab in advanced cancers. TCRdb's copy holds only in-frame clones and misses some; the assay was immunoSEQ multiplex PCR. The repertoire includes some 70,000 clones, more than 75% of them detected once, and approximately 2.1% sits in the top ten. Sequencing used CD4+ or CD8+ T cells sorted from blood, obtained in a trial of the OX40 agonist ivuxolimab. These receptors all stem from an adult with an advanced solid tumor such as melanoma, head and neck, liver or kidney cancer. CDR3s include the opening cysteine and the closing phenylalanine or tryptophan. A D gene is named only where the DNA matches it firmly. Clone size, where shown, is once, few, many, or a class for clones that have expanded.

TRBV28	TRBJ1-1	NA	NA	TGTGCCGTTCCAGGGCCGATGAACACTGAAGCTTTCTTT	CAVPGPMNTEAFF
TRBV19	TRBJ1-2	NA	NA	TGTGCCAGTAGTGAGGGTCGGGGCTACACCTTC	CASSEGRGYTF
TRBV14	TRBJ1-2	NA	NA	TGTGCCAGCAGCCAATTTAGGGGTCTGGGGAACTATGGCTACACCTTC	CASSQFRGLGNYGYTF
TRBV30	TRBJ1-2	NA	NA	TGTGCCTGGAGTCGGGGGGTGGTGGACTATGGCTACACCTTC	CAWSRGVVDYGYTF
TRBV5-4	TRBJ2-7	NA	NA	TGTGCCAGCAGCTTGGAGTCCTACGAGCAGTACTTC	CASSLESYEQYF
TRBV29-1	TRBJ1-4	NA	once	TGCAGCGTCCGGACAGCAACTAATGAAAAACTGTTTTTT	CSVRTATNEKLFF
TRBV7-6	TRBJ2-1	NA	NA	TGTGCCAGCAGCTTGGGGGCCCTCCGGGGCTCCTACAATGAGCAGTTCTTC	CASSLGALRGSYNEQFF
TRBV5-1	TRBJ1-1	TRBD1	NA	TGCGCCAGCAGGTACTGGGACAGGACGAACACTGAAGCTTTCTTT	CASRYWDRTNTEAFF
TRBV18	TRBJ2-1	NA	NA	TGTGCCAGCTCACTCGGGACGGATGAGCAGTTCTTC	CASSLGTDEQFF
TRBV18	TRBJ2-7	NA	NA	TGTGCCAGCTCGAGCGAATCCTACGAGCAGTACTTC	CASSSESYEQYF
TRBV10-3	TRBJ1-2	NA	NA	TGTGCCATCAGGCAGTTCACGCAAGGCTACACCTTC	CAIRQFTQGYTF
TRBV5-8	TRBJ2-7	TRBD1	NA	TGTGCCAGCAGCTTGGGAACCGGGACAGGGGTCCCCTACGAGCAGTACTTC	CASSLGTGTGVPYEQYF
TRBV7-9	TRBJ2-1	NA	NA	TGTGCCAGCAGCTTAGGTGGGGCCCGAACTATGGAGCAGTTCTTC	CASSLGGARTMEQFF
TRBV11-2	TRBJ2-3	TRBD1	NA	TGTGCCAGCAGCCTTAGGAAGGGGGCTGTCACAGATACGCAGTATTTT	CASSLRKGAVTDTQYF
TRBV14	TRBJ1-2	TRBD1	NA	TGTGCCAGCAGCAGCGGGACAGCTTATGGCTACACCTTC	CASSSGTAYGYTF
TRBV6-6	TRBJ1-4	NA	few	TGTGCCAGCAGTTGGGGGGAAAGGGGACTGTTTTTT	CASSWGERGLFF
TRBV6-5	TRBJ1-2	TRBD1	NA	TGTGCCAGCAGTTTCCGGGACAGGGGCAACTATGGCTACACCTTC	CASSFRDRGNYGYTF
TRBV6-5	TRBJ1-1	NA	NA	TGTGCCAGCTCGGACATTTACACTGAAGCTTTCTTT	CASSDIYTEAFF
TRBV5-1	TRBJ1-1	NA	NA	TGCGCCAGCAGCTTGGACGTCGAAGCTTTCTTT	CASSLDVEAFF
TRBV5-8	TRBJ2-5	TRBD1	once	TGTGCCAGCAGCTCCCGGGACAGGGAAGAGACCCAGTACTTC	CASSSRDREETQYF
TRBV5-6	TRBJ1-4	NA	NA	TGTGCCAGCAGCACCGGGACACGGAATGAAAAACTGTTTTTT	CASSTGTRNEKLFF
TRBV7-9	TRBJ1-1	TRBD1	medium-sized	TGTGCCAGCAGCCGGGACAGAGACACTGAAGCTTTCTTT	CASSRDRDTEAFF
TRBV4-3	TRBJ1-6	TRBD1	NA	TGCGCCAGCAGCCAGGTAACCTTTCGGGACAGGGTGTTGGATTCACCCCTCCACTTT	CASSQVTFRDRVLDSPLHF
TRBV10-2	TRBJ2-2	TRBD2	NA	TGCGCCAGCAGGGGCGAGGGACTAGCGAGAAACACCGGGGAGCTGTTTTTT	CASRGEGLARNTGELFF
TRBV6-1	TRBJ2-7	NA	NA	TGTGCCAGCAGTTATAAATACGAGCAGTACTTC	CASSYKYEQYF
TRBV6-1	TRBJ1-2	NA	NA	TGTGCCAGCAGTGACGGACCTCTTAGGGGCTACACCTTC	CASSDGPLRGYTF
TRBV28	TRBJ2-3	NA	NA	TGTGCCAGCAGTACTCGCCCGGCAGATACGCAGTATTTT	CASSTRPADTQYF
TRBV19	TRBJ2-7	TRBD1	NA	TGTGCCAGTAGTATAAACGGACAGGGCTCTCCCGGGGAGCAGTACTTC	CASSINGQGSPGEQYF
TRBV6-6	TRBJ2-3	NA	NA	TGTGCCAGCAGTCCAGCGGGCATATCAGGGGATACGCAGTATTTT	CASSPAGISGDTQYF
TRBV5-1	TRBJ2-4	NA	NA	TGCGCCAGCAGTACTCTAAGCGGGGCCAAAAACATTCAGTACTTC	CASSTLSGAKNIQYF
TRBV6-6	TRBJ1-1	NA	NA	TGTGCCAGCAAGAGGGAGGGATACACTGAAGCTTTCTTT	CASKREGYTEAFF
TRBV7-9	TRBJ2-2	NA	NA	TGTGCCAGCAGGTATCCGAACACCGGGGAGCTGTTTTTT	CASRYPNTGELFF
TRBV27	TRBJ1-3	TRBD1	NA	TGTGCCAGCAGAAGAGGGAGACAGGGTTTTGACTCTGGAAACACCATATATTTT	CASRRGRQGFDSGNTIYF
TRBV7-9	TRBJ1-2	NA	NA	TGTGCCAGCAGCACGCCTAACTATGGCTACACCTTC	CASSTPNYGYTF
TRBV11-2	TRBJ2-7	NA	once	TGTGCCAGCAGCTCGACCTTATACGAGCAGTACTTC	CASSSTLYEQYF
TRBV7-2	TRBJ1-5	NA	NA	TGTGCCAGCAGCTGGTGGGGGGCTCCCGAAAATCAGCCCCAGCATTTT	CASSWWGAPENQPQHF
TRBV6-6	TRBJ2-2	NA	NA	TGTGCCAGCAGTGGGGACGGTCGATCCGGGGAGCTGTTTTTT	CASSGDGRSGELFF
TRBV18	TRBJ1-4	NA	once	TGTGCCAGCTCACCCCGGGGGGCTTCTAATGAAAAACTGTTTTTT	CASSPRGASNEKLFF
TRBV7-6	TRBJ2-3	NA	NA	TGTGCCAGCAGCTCCCGAGGGGGGGGCACCGGCGTTACGCAGTATTTT	CASSSRGGGTGVTQYF
TRBV7-9	TRBJ2-3	TRBD2	NA	TGTGCCAGCAGGGGGGGGACTAGCGGTGACTATAGCACAGATACGCAGTATTTT	CASRGGTSGDYSTDTQYF
TRBV5-6	TRBJ1-2	TRBD1	NA	TGTGCCAGCGTCCCAGGACAGGGTCTGGATGGCTACACCTTC	CASVPGQGLDGYTF
TRBV19	TRBJ2-1	NA	NA	TGTGCCAGTAGTATAACAGCTATAAACTCCTACAATGAGCAGTTCTTC	CASSITAINSYNEQFF
TRBV5-4	TRBJ1-2	TRBD1	NA	TGTGCCAGCAGCACGGACAGGGATTACGGCTACACCTTC	CASSTDRDYGYTF
TRBV2	TRBJ2-5	TRBD2	NA	TGTGCCAGCAGCCCCCCACGACGGGAGGGTCGTGAGACCCAGTACTTC	CASSPPRREGRETQYF
TRBV18	TRBJ2-1	TRBD1	NA	TGTGCCAGCTCACCAGGACAGGGCCTCAGTGAGCAGTTCTTC	CASSPGQGLSEQFF
TRBV4-3	TRBJ2-6	TRBD1	once	TGCGCCAGCAGCCAATTCCCAGGGGGCTCTGGGGCCAACGTCCTGACTTTC	CASSQFPGGSGANVLTF
TRBV11-1	TRBJ2-5	TRBD2	NA	TGTGCCAGCAGCTTTGACATAGCGGGGGGACGAGGGACCCAGTACTTC	CASSFDIAGGRGTQYF
TRBV18	TRBJ1-2	NA	NA	TGTGCCAGCTCACCGGGGGATAACTATGGCTACACCTTC	CASSPGDNYGYTF
TRBV4-2	TRBJ1-5	TRBD1	NA	TGTGCCAGCAGCCAAGATGAAAGGACAGGGGGCGCCTTCAATCAGCCCCAGCATTTT	CASSQDERTGGAFNQPQHF
TRBV4-1	TRBJ2-5	NA	NA	TGCGCCAGCAGCCAACAGGGGCTGGGATGGACCCAGTACTTC	CASSQQGLGWTQYF
TRBV6-6	TRBJ1-4	NA	NA	TGTGCCAGCACCCCTAGAAGTACAAATGAAAAACTGTTTTTT	CASTPRSTNEKLFF
TRBV18	TRBJ2-5	NA	NA	TGTGCCAGCTCACCCACACTCCAAGAGACCCAGTACTTC	CASSPTLQETQYF
TRBV27	TRBJ2-2	NA	NA	TGTGCCAGCACGTGGCGTAACACCGGGGAGCTGTTTTTT	CASTWRNTGELFF
TRBV6-6	TRBJ2-1	NA	NA	TGTGCCAGCACCATAACAGGGTTTGTGCAGTTCTTC	CASTITGFVQFF